Below are 14 T cell receptor beta chains sequenced from a single sample in a study of beta chain features in type 1 diabetes. Antigens for these TCRs are unknown. As every portion of the isolated RNA was reverse transcribed, the sequencing read expressed TCRB transcripts. Method: immunoSEQ multiplex PCR; TCRdb's copy keeps in-frame clones and lacks some. Counted here are hundreds of thousands of clones, about a tenth occurring once; the ten biggest clones make up over 0.95%. The study's findings and limits: Shorter TCRB CDR3s, moderately but significantly so, were found in Type 1 diabetes patients in all four CD4+ subsets.

Sequenced input: central memory CD4+ T cells from blood. Receptors were obtained from a man aged 25-45 years with type 1 diabetes.

This clone was recorded a few times. V is TRBV19 and J is TRBJ2-1; 7 nucleotides match TRBD1. V was pared by 3 bases and J by 4 bases, with 15 bases of the junction left unmatched. CDR3 length: 18 amino acids. Germline V gives CDR1 LNHDA, CDR2 SQIVND (reference sequence). The CDR3 DNA reads as TGTGCCAGTAGTATGGGCCCCTACAGGGGTGATCTTTACAATGAGCAGTTCTTC. Its protein is CASSMGPYRGDLYNEQFF. The entire variable domain, with the rest obtained from reference TRBV19 and TRBJ2-1, is as follows: DGGITQSPKYLFRKEGQNVTLSCEQNLNHDAMYWYRQDPGQGLRLIYYSQIVNDFQKGDIAEGYSVSREKKESFPLTVTSAQKNPTAFYLCASSMGPYRGDLYNEQFFGPGTRLTVL.

This clone was seen a handful of times. The V and J genes are TRBV27 and TRBJ2-6; D is perhaps TRBD1 (5 bases). The CDR3 totals 15 residues. Germline loops: CDR1 MNHEY, CDR2 SMNVEV (reference sequence). Between the trimmed V and J ends, which lost 2 bases and 2 bases, there was a span of 7 bases. CDR3 sequence: CASSLVGAGANVLTF. CDR3 nucleotides: TGTGCCAGCAGTTTAGTAGGGGCTGGGGCCAACGTCCTGACTTTC.

This clone has more than one count but fewer than ten. This sequence joins TRBV14 and TRBJ2-3; the match to TRBD1 covers 8 bases. There are 14 residues in the CDR3. Trimming at V came to 4 bases and at J to 5 bases, leaving 5 bases not matched to a gene. In germline, CDR1 is SGHDN, CDR2 FVKESK. In nucleotides, the CDR3 is TGTGCCAGCAGCCCCCAGGGGGCAAGAGATACGCAGTATTTT. This codes for CASSPQGARDTQYF.

This clone was seen only a few times. J is TRBJ2-5 and V is TRBV6-5; TRBD1 matches 7 bases. V was pared by 5 bases and J by 5 bases, with 8 bases of the junction left unmatched. Per the germline V gene, CDR1 is MNHEY and CDR2 is SVGAGI. The CDR3 length is 14 residues. CDR3 DNA sequence: TGTGCCAGCAGTCCCCGGACAGGCTGGGAGACCCAGTACTTC. This gives the protein CASSPRTGWETQYF.

The rearrangement joins TRBV5-4 to TRBJ2-1; 10 bases agree with TRBD2. There are 16 residues in the CDR3. The germline V gene encodes CDR1 SGHNT and CDR2 YYREEE (reference sequence). V was clipped by 1 base and J by 8 bases; unmatched bases: 9. The CDR3 loop is CASSLQFSAGGHEQFF. The DNA of the CDR3 is TGTGCCAGCAGCTTGCAATTCTCAGCGGGGGGGCATGAGCAGTTCTTC.

This clone showed up just a few times. This chain uses TRBV30 with TRBJ2-3, with TRBD2 matching over 7 bases. J was trimmed by 2 bases and V by 1 base; bases with no gene match: 6. This CDR3 contains 15 residues. Germline loops: CDR1 GTSNPN, CDR2 SVGIG (reference sequence). CDR3 loop: CAWSGPSGNTDTQYF. CDR3 sequence (DNA): TGTGCCTGGAGTGGGCCTAGCGGCAACACAGATACGCAGTATTTT.

The V gene is TRBV10-3, the J gene TRBJ1-2; 7 nucleotides agree with TRBD1. Looked up from germline, CDR1 is ENHRY and CDR2 is SYGVKD. CDR3 size: 14 residues. The V segment lost 7 bases and the J segment 0 bases; nucleotides outside the gene matches: 5. For the CDR3, the DNA is TGTGCCATCAAAACAGGGGAAGCTAACTATGGCTACACCTTC. Protein sequence: CAIKTGEANYGYTF.

There are a few counts of this clone. V and J are TRBV7-8 and TRBJ1-1; no clear D gene. The germline V gene has CDR1 SGHVS and CDR2 FQNEAQ. The CDR3 has 14 residues. With 5 bases removed from V and 1 base from J, the gap between germline ends came to 11 bases. The CDR3 here is CASSTQAGNTEAFF. In DNA, the CDR3 is TGTGCCAGCAGCACTCAGGCGGGGAACACTGAAGCTTTCTTT.

The gene calls are TRBV29-1 and TRBJ2-3; TRBD2 aligns across 11 bases. Germline V gene lookup returns CDR1 SQVTM and CDR2 ANQGSEA. The CDR3 runs to 15 residues. The trim removed 6 bases at V and 1 base at J, leaving 6 bases unmatched. The CDR3 nucleotides are TGCAGCGTAGGAGCACTAGCGGGGGGCACAGATACGCAGTATTTT. It yields the protein CSVGALAGGTDTQYF.

A few counts support this clone. The chain is built from TRBV29-1 and TRBJ2-2; no clear D. The length of the CDR3 is 14 residues. CDR1 and CDR2 from the germline V gene are SQVTM and ANQGSEA. V was shortened by 2 bases and J by 3 bases, with 10 bases between the two germline ends. CDR3 sequence (DNA): TGCAGCGTTGAAAAAGGGCTGGACACCGGGGAGCTGTTTTTT. Amino acid sequence: CSVEKGLDTGELFF.

This clone was seen a handful of times. Additional DNA sequences in this sample encode the identical CDR3. The V gene is TRBV5-1, the J gene TRBJ2-5; 8 bases are a match to TRBD2. CDR1 and CDR2 from the germline V gene are SGHRS and YFSETQ. This CDR3 contains 16 residues. With 0 bases clipped from V and 2 bases from J, the junction kept 6 bases outside the gene matches. In DNA form, the CDR3 reads TGCGCCAGCAGCTTGGTCCTGGCGGGGGGTCAAGAGACCCAGTACTTC. It specifies CASSLVLAGGQETQYF.

In this sample, this clone turned up a few times. V gene TRBV18 combines with J gene TRBJ2-3; no definite D call. The CDR3 length is 14 residues. Germline V CDR1 and CDR2: KGHSH, LQKENI. V was clipped by 3 bases and J by 2 bases, with 9 bases between them. The CDR3 region has the DNA TGTGCCAGCTCACCTACGAGTATCACAGATACGCAGTATTTT. Its protein is CASSPTSITDTQYF.

The rearrangement links TRBV29-1 to TRBJ2-5, with TRBD2 as a possible D gene (5 bases). The V and J ends lost 1 base and 5 bases respectively, with 14 bases between them. Germline V gene sequence: CDR1 SQVTM, CDR2 ANQGSEA. The CDR3 runs to 14 residues. This CDR3 is CSVEGLALIETQYF. DNA for the CDR3: TGCAGCGTTGAAGGCCTAGCCCTGATCGAGACCCAGTACTTC.

The genes are TRBV7-2 and TRBJ2-5; D might be TRBD1 (5 bases). CDR1 is SGHTA, CDR2 FQGNSA, per germline. V was cut by 2 bases and J by 2 bases, with 9 bases left in between. The CDR3 loop spans 14 amino acids. CDR3 sequence (DNA): TGTGCCAGCAGCTTAAGACAGAGTCAAGAGACCCAGTACTTC. This sequence encodes CASSLRQSQETQYF.